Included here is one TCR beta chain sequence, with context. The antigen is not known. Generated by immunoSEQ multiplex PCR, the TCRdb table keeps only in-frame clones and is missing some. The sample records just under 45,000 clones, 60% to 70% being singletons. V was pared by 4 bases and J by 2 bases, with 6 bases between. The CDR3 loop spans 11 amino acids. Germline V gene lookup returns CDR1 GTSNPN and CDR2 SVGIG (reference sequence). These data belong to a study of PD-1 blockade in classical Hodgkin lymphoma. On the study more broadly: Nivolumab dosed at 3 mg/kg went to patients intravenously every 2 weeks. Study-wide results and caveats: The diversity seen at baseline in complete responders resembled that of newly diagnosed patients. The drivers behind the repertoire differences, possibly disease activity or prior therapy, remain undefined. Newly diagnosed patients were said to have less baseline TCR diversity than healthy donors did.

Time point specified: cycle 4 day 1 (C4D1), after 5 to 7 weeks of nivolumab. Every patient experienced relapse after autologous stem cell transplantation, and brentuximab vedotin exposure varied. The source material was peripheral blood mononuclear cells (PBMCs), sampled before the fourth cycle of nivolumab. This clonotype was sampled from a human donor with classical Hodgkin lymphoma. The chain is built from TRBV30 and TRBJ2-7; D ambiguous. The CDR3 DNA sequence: TGTGCCTGGAAGTCCCCCTACGAGCAGTACTTC. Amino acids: CAWKSPYEQYF.